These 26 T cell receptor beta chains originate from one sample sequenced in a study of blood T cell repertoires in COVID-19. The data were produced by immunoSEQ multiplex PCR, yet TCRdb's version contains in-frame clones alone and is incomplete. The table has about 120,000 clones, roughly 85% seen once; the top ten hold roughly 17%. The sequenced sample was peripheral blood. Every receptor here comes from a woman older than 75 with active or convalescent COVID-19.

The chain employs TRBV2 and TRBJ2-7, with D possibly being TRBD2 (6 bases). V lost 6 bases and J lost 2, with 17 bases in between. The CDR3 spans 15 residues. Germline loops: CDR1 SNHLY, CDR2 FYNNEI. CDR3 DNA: TGTGCCAGCAGCGGATTTCCGGGAGCCCCCTACGAGCAGTACTTC. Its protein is CASSGFPGAPYEQYF.

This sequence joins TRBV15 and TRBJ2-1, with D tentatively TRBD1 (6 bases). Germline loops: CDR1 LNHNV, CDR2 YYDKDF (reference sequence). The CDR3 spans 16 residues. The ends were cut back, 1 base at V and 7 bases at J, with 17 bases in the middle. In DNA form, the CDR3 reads TGTGCCACCAGCAGAGGGCGCCGGCAGGGGTGGAATGAGCAGTTCTTC. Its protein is CATSRGRRQGWNEQFF.

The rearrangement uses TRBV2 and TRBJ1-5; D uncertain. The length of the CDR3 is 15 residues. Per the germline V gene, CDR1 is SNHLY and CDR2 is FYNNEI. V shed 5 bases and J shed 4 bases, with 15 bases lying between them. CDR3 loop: CASSTYHHSNQPQHF. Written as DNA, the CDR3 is TGTGCCAGCAGTACCTACCATCATTCTAATCAGCCCCAGCATTTT.

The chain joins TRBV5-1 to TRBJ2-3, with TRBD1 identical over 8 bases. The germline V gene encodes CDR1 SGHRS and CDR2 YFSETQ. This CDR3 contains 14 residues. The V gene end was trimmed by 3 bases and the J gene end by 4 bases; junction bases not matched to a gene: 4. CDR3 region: CASSSGQGPDTQYF. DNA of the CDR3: TGCGCCAGCAGCTCAGGACAGGGCCCAGATACGCAGTATTTT.

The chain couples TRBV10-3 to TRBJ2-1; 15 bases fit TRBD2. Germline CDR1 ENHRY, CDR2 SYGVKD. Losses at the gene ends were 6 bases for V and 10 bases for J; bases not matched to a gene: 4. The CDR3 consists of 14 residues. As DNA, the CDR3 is TGTGCCATCAGACCGGGACTAGCGGGAGGAGAGCAGTTCTTC. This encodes CAIRPGLAGGEQFF.

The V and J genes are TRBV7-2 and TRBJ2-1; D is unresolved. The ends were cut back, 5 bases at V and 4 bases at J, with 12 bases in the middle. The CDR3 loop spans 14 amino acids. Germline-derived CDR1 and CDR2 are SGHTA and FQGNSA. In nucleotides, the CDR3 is TGTGCCAGCAGCCTCCGACTGGGTTACAATGAGCAGTTCTTC. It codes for CASSLRLGYNEQFF.

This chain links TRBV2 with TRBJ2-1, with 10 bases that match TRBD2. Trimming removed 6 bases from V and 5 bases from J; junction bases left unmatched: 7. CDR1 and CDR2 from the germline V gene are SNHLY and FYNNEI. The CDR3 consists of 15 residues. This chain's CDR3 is CASSPLAGLDNEQFF. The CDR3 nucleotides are TGTGCCAGCAGCCCACTAGCGGGACTAGACAATGAGCAGTTCTTC.

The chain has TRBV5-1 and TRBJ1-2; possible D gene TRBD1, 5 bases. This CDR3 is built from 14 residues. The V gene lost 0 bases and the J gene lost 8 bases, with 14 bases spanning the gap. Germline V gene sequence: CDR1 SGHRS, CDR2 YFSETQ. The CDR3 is CASSLAQGFSGYTF. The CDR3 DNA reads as TGCGCCAGCAGCTTGGCCCAGGGATTCTCGGGCTACACCTTC.

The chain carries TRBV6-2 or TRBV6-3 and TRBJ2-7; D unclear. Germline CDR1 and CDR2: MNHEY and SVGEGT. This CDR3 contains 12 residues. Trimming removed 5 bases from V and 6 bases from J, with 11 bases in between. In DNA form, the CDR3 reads TGTGCCAGCAGTCCCCGACTTTCCGAGCAGTACTTC. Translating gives CASSPRLSEQYF.

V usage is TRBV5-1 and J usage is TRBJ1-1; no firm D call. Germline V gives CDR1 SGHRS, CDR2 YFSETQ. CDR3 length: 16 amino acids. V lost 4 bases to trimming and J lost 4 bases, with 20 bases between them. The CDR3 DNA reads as TGCGCCAGCAGCGTCGAGCCAGGTGGTGCAGTCACTGAAGCTTTCTTT. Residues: CASSVEPGGAVTEAFF.

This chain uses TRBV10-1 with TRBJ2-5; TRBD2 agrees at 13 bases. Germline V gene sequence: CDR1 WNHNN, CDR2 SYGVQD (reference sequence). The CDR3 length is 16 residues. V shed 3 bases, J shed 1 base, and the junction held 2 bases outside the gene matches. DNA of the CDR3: TGCGCCAGCAGTGAAGGGACTAGCGGGACCCAAGAGACCCAGTACTTC. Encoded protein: CASSEGTSGTQETQYF.

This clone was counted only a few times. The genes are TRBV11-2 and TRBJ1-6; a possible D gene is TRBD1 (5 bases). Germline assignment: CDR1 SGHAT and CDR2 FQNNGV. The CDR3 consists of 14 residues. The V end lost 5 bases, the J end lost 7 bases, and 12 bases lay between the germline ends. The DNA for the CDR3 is TGTGCCAGCAGCCTACAGGTTAACAATTCACCCCTCCACTTT. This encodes CASSLQVNNSPLHF.

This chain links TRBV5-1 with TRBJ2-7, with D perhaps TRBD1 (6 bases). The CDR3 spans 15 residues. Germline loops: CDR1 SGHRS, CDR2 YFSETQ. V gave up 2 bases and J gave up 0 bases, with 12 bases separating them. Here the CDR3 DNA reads TGCGCCAGCAGCTTACAGGGCACGAGCTCCTACGAGCAGTACTTC. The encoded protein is CASSLQGTSSYEQYF.

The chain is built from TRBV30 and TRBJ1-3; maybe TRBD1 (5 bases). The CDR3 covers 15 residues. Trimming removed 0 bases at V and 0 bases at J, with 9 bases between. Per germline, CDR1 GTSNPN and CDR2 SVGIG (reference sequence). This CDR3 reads CAWSVSGLSGNTIYF. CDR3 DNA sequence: TGTGCCTGGAGTGTATCAGGGCTCTCTGGAAACACCATATATTTT.

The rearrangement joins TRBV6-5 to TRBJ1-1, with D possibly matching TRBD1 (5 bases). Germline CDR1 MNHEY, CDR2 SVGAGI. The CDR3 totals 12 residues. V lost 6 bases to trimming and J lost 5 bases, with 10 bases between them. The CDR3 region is CASSKTGTEAFF. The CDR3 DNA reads TGTGCCAGCAGCAAAACAGGAACTGAAGCTTTCTTT.

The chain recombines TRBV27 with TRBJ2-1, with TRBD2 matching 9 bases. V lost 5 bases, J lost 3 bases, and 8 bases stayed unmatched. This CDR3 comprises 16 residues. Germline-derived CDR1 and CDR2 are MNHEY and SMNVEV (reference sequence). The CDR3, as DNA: TGTGCCAGCAGTCCGCCGACTAGCGGAATCTACAATGAGCAGTTCTTC. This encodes CASSPPTSGIYNEQFF.

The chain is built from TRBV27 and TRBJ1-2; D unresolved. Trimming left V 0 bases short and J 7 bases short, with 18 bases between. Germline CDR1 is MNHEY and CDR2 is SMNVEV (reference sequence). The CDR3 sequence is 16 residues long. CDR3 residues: CASSLSMRLAVGGYTF. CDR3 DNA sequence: TGTGCCAGCAGTTTATCGATGAGGCTGGCCGTCGGTGGCTACACCTTC.

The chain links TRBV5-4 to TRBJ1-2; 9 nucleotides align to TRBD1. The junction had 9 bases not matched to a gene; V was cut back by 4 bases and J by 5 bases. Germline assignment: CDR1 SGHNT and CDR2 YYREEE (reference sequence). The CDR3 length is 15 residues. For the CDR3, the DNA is TGTGCCAGCAGCGCCTCACAGGGGGCCTCATATGGCTACACCTTC. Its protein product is CASSASQGASYGYTF.

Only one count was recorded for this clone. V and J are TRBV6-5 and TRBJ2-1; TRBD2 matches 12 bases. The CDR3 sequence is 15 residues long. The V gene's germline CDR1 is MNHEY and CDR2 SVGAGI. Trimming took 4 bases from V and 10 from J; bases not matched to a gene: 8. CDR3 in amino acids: CASSFRLAGVGEQFF. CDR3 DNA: TGTGCCAGCAGTTTCAGACTAGCGGGAGTAGGAGAGCAGTTCTTC.

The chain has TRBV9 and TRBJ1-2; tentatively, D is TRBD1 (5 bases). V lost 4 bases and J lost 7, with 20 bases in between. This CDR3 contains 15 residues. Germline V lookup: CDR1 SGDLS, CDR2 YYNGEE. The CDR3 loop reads CASSPLTGGGVGYTF. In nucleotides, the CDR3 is TGTGCCAGCAGCCCTTTGACCGGGGGTGGAGTTGGCTACACCTTC. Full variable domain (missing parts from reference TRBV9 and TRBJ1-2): DSGVTQTPKHLITATGQRVTLRCSPRSGDLSVYWYQQSLDQGLQFLIQYYNGEERAKGNILERFSAQQFPDLHSELNLSSLELGDSALYFCASSPLTGGGVGYTFGSGTRLTVV.

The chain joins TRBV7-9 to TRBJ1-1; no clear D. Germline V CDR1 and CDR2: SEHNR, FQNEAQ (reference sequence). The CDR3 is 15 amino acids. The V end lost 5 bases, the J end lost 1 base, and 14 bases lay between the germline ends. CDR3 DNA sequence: TGTGCCAGCAGCCAACCCCAGCGGGGGAACACTGAAGCTTTCTTT. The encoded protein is CASSQPQRGNTEAFF.

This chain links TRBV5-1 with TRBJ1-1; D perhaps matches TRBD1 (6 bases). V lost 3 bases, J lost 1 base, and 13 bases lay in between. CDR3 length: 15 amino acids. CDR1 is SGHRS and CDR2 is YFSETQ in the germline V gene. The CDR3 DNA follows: TGCGCCAGCAGCTCCGTCGGGGGGGCGAACACTGAAGCTTTCTTT. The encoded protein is CASSSVGGANTEAFF.

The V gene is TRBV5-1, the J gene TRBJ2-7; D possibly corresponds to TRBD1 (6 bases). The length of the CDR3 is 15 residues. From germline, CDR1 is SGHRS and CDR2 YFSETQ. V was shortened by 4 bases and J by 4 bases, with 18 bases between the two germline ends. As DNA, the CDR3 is TGCGCCAGCAGCCAACAGGGTCTACTGATTTACGAGCAGTACTTC. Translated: CASSQQGLLIYEQYF.

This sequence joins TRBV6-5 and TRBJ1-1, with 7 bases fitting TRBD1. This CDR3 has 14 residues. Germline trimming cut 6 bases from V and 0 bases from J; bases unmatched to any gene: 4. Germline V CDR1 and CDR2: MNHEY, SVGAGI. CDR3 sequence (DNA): TGTGCCAGCAGCCTCAGGGGGTTGAACACTGAAGCTTTCTTT. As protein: CASSLRGLNTEAFF.

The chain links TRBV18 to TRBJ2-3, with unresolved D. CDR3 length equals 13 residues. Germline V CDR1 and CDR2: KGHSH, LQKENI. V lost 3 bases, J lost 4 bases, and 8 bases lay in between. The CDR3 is CASSPDPADTQYF. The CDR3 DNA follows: TGTGCCAGCTCACCCGATCCAGCAGATACGCAGTATTTT.

The CDR3 nucleotides are TGTGCCAGCAGCTTGGAACTAGCGGGAGGGGATGAGCAGTTCTTC. It encodes CASSLELAGGDEQFF. The V call is TRBV5-4, the J call TRBJ2-1; 13 bases align to TRBD2. V gave up 0 bases and J gave up 8 bases; unmatched junction bases: 2. CDR3 size: 15 residues. Germline V lookup: CDR1 SGHNT, CDR2 YYREEE (reference sequence).